Below are 12 T cell receptor beta chains sequenced from a single sample in a study of shared clonotypes between healthy human individuals. TCRdb's copy holds only in-frame clones and misses some; the assay was immunoSEQ multiplex PCR. The profile shows millions of clones, 90% to 95% of them singletons. Sequenced sample: naive CD4+ T cells sorted from blood. The subset denotes: CD45RA+ positively selected. The source of these receptors is a man between 18 and 35 years old in good health.

The chain employs TRBV28 and TRBJ2-7, with TRBD1 matching over 8 bases. V was clipped by 2 bases and J by 2 bases; unmatched bases: 8. Per germline, CDR1 MDHEN and CDR2 SYDVKM. The CDR3 has 16 amino acids. The CDR3 nucleotides are TGTGCCAGCAGTTTAACCCCTGGACAGGGAGCCTACGAGCAGTACTTC. As protein: CASSLTPGQGAYEQYF.

The gene calls are TRBV30 and TRBJ2-3, with TRBD2 identical over 12 bases. The CDR3 is 17 amino acids. Germline V gene lookup returns CDR1 GTSNPN and CDR2 SVGIG (reference sequence). With V trimmed by 0 bases and J by 7 bases, 11 bases remained unmatched. The CDR3 loop is CAWSVGGTSGLVNTQYF. The CDR3 DNA sequence: TGTGCCTGGAGTGTCGGTGGGACTAGCGGGTTAGTGAATACGCAGTATTTT.

This rearrangement joins TRBV10-2 to TRBJ1-2; weak D call: TRBD1 (6 bases). The germline gives CDR1 WSHSY, CDR2 SAAADI. The CDR3 sequence is 15 residues long. Trimming took off 5 bases at V and 3 bases at J, with 16 bases between the two ends. CDR3: CASSQNREVDYGYTF. The CDR3 bases are TGCGCCAGCAGTCAAAACAGGGAAGTGGACTATGGCTACACCTTC.

This sequence joins TRBV6-5 and TRBJ2-7; the match to TRBD1 covers 7 bases. Germline-derived CDR1 and CDR2 are MNHEY and SVGAGI. V lost 10 bases, J lost 5 bases, and 11 bases stayed unmatched. CDR3 size: 13 residues. This CDR3 is CATARGGYDEQYF. CDR3 DNA: TGTGCCACCGCTCGAGGGGGCTACGACGAGCAGTACTTC.

Worth noting for this clone: Other DNA variants within this sample encode the same CDR3. The gene calls are TRBV10-2 and TRBJ2-5; D is unclear. Germline CDR1 and CDR2: WSHSY and SAAADI. Deletions cut 3 bases from V and 5 bases from J, with 4 bases between. There are 11 residues in the CDR3. CDR3 bases: TGCGCCAGCAGTGAAGGGGAGACCCAGTACTTC. Translated, it gives CASSEGETQYF.

Note on this clone: Different DNA sequences within this sample yield the same CDR3. The V gene is TRBV7-2, the J gene TRBJ1-2, with D unclear. V was shortened by 1 base and J by 1 base, with 7 bases between the two germline ends. Germline V gives CDR1 SGHTA, CDR2 FQGNSA. The CDR3 consists of 14 residues. The CDR3, as DNA: TGTGCCAGCAGCTTAGGAGGTGGTAACTATGGCTACACCTTC. As protein: CASSLGGGNYGYTF.

This clone came up once. The chain combines TRBV18 with TRBJ2-7, with D possibly being TRBD1 (6 bases). CDR1 is KGHSH and CDR2 is LQKENI in the germline V gene. This CDR3 is 14 amino acids long. Trimming removed 2 bases at V and 5 bases at J, with 13 bases between. Written as DNA, the CDR3 is TGTGCCAGCTCACCAGATACAGGGAATCACGAGCAGTACTTC. The encoded protein is CASSPDTGNHEQYF.

This chain links TRBV19 with TRBJ1-2; TRBD1 might be the D (5 bases). The CDR3 is made up of 13 amino acids. The V and J ends lost 0 bases and 4 bases respectively, with 6 bases between them. Per the germline V gene, CDR1 is LNHDA and CDR2 is SQIVND (reference sequence). The CDR3: CASSIEGTYGYTF. Written as DNA, the CDR3 is TGTGCCAGTAGTATAGAAGGGACCTATGGCTACACCTTC.

This chain links TRBV25-1 with TRBJ2-7, with TRBD2 matching over 10 bases. The V gene's germline CDR1 is MGHDK and CDR2 SYGVNS. The CDR3 is 13 amino acids. For the CDR3, the DNA is TGTGCCAGCAGTGAATCCGGGACTAGCGTCGCCGAGGTC. Amino acid sequence: CASSESGTSVAEV.

V usage is TRBV7-9 and J usage is TRBJ2-5; D may correspond to TRBD1 or TRBD2 (6 bases each). The CDR3 runs 13 residues. The V gene's germline CDR1 is SEHNR and CDR2 FQNEAQ (reference sequence). V was pared by 5 bases and J by 13 bases, with 20 bases between. The CDR3 loop is CASSIGGTAIGYF. Written as DNA, the CDR3 is TGTGCCAGCAGCATAGGGGGGACGGCGATAGGGTACTTC.

The sample holds a few counts of this clone. The junction differs from germline at one of its ends, possibly a read error. V is TRBV7-7 and J is TRBJ2-3; 8 bases map to TRBD1. This CDR3 has 16 amino acids. CDR1 and CDR2 (germline): SSHAT, FNYEAQ (reference sequence). Here the CDR3 DNA reads TGTGCTAGCAGCTTAGGAACAGGGGGAGCGACAGATACGCAGTATTTT. Its translation is CASSLGTGGATDTQYF. Complete variable domain (other parts from reference TRBV7-7 and TRBJ2-3): GAGVSQSPRYKVTKRGQDVTLRCDPISSHATLYWYQQALGQGPEFLTYFNYEAQPDKSGLPSDRFSAERPEGSISTLTIQRTEQRDSAMYRCASSLGTGGATDTQYFGPGTRLTVL.

This chain connects TRBV7-2 to TRBJ2-7; 7 bases fit TRBD2. J lost 6 bases, V lost 0 bases, and 8 bases had no gene match. This CDR3 has 15 residues. The germline gives CDR1 SGHTA, CDR2 FQGNSA. The CDR3 nucleotides are TGTGCCAGCAGCTTAGCGTCGGCGGGAGCGGCCGAGCAGTACTTC. This encodes CASSLASAGAAEQYF.